These T cell receptor beta chains were read from a single sample in a study of Graves' ophthalmopathy and Graves' hyperthyroidism. One entry per CDR3 protein, called by TCRdb with MiXCR from the multiplex PCR reads. The sample comprises 900,000 to 1,200,000 distinct CDR3 sequences, about two fifths of which are singletons, and 8.5% to 14% rests with the top ten. The sample consisted of peripheral blood or thyroid tissue (not recorded which). The receptors derive from an adult man with Graves' hyperthyroidism. CDR3s include the opening cysteine and the closing phenylalanine or tryptophan. A D gene is named only where the DNA matches it firmly. For some rows the clone size is stated as once, few or many, or as a class when expanded; others skip it.

cdr3_nt cdr3_aa clone_size j_call v_call d_call
TGCAGTGCTAGAGAGACCCGGACAGGGGGTGTCCAAGAGACCCAGTACTTC CSARETRTGGVQETQYF . TRBJ2-5 TRBV20-1 TRBD1
TGTGCCAGCAGACGGACAGGGGTGGAAAAACTGTTTTTT CASRRTGVEKLFF once TRBJ1-4 TRBV13 TRBD1
TGCAGCGTTGGATCACCCCCCGGGCGGGAGGGCGTAGAGACCCAGTACTTC CSVGSPPGREGVETQYF . TRBJ2-5 TRBV29-1 TRBD2
TGTGCCATCAGAACGGGACGGGAAAAACTGTTTTTT CAIRTGREKLFF . TRBJ1-4 TRBV10-3 .
TGTGCCAGCACCCTGGACAGCGTGAACACTGAAGCTTTCTTT CASTLDSVNTEAFF . TRBJ1-1 TRBV7-3 .
TGTGCCAGCAACCGGGGGGGCGACACCGGGGAGCTGTTTTTT CASNRGGDTGELFF few TRBJ2-2 TRBV2 TRBD2
TGTGCCAGCAGTTTACCCCGGGGGGATGAGCAAGAGACCCAGTACTTC CASSLPRGDEQETQYF . TRBJ2-5 TRBV28 TRBD2
TGTGCCAGCAGCCTCCGGGACAGGGTCGACGAGCAGTACTTC CASSLRDRVDEQYF . TRBJ2-7 TRBV5-6 TRBD1
TGTGCCAGCAGTGAACGGACTAGCGGACAAGAGACCCAGTACTTC CASSERTSGQETQYF few TRBJ2-5 TRBV6-1 TRBD2
TGTGCCAGCAGCAATAGGGGGCAGGGCACTGAAGCTTTCTTT CASSNRGQGTEAFF few TRBJ1-1 TRBV6-1 TRBD1
TGTGCCAGCAGGTCCGGGGACAGAATCCTCTACGAGCAGTACTTC CASRSGDRILYEQYF . TRBJ2-7 TRBV19 TRBD1
TGTGCCAGCAGTTTTACTAGCGGGAATCTTGGGACCCAGTACTTC CASSFTSGNLGTQYF . TRBJ2-5 TRBV28 TRBD2
TGTGCCAGCAGTTCCTTGGGACCTAACGGGGAGCAGTACTTC CASSSLGPNGEQYF . TRBJ2-7 TRBV6-2/TRBV6-3 .
TGTGCCAGTCGCGAGACTAGAAGCGCCGGGGAGCTGTTTTTT CASRETRSAGELFF few TRBJ2-2 TRBV19 .
TGTGCCACCGGGGGTAGTGGAAACAGGTGGGGCGATGGCTACACCTTC CATGGSGNRWGDGYTF . TRBJ1-2 TRBV19 .
TGTGCCAGCAGCTCACCGGGACAGGGGATCAATCAGCCCCAGCATTTT CASSSPGQGINQPQHF many TRBJ1-5 TRBV5-5 TRBD1
TGTGTCAGCAGCCTGAGCCCCTACGAGCAGTACTTC CVSSLSPYEQYF . TRBJ2-7 TRBV7-2 .
TGCAGTGCTAGTAAACAGGCTACCCATAGCAATCAGCCCCAGCATTTT CSASKQATHSNQPQHF many TRBJ1-5 TRBV20-1 .
TGTGCCAGCAGTTACTTAACAGCTTCTCCCACTGAAGCTTTCTTT CASSYLTASPTEAFF many TRBJ1-1 TRBV6-5 .
TGTGCCAGCAGCTTAGGACAGCTTCAGCCCCAGCATTTT CASSLGQLQPQHF many TRBJ1-5 TRBV7-8 .
TGTGCCAGCAGCCGTCCCGCCGGGACAGGGGACCTCGAGCAGTACTTC CASSRPAGTGDLEQYF . TRBJ2-7 TRBV7-6 TRBD1
TGTGCCAGCAGTGGCCAATCCGGATCGCGACAAGAGACCCAGTACTTC CASSGQSGSRQETQYF few TRBJ2-5 TRBV10-3 .
TGTGCCATCAGTGAGGTGCAGAATACCCCCTATGGCTACACCTTC CAISEVQNTPYGYTF many TRBJ1-2 TRBV10-3 .
TGTGCCACCAGCAGAGTTGGGACAGCTCGCGGCTACACCTTC CATSRVGTARGYTF . TRBJ1-2 TRBV15 TRBD1
TGCGCCAGCAGCGGGGACAGGAATTCACCCCTCCACTTT CASSGDRNSPLHF few TRBJ1-6 TRBV5-1 TRBD1
TGCGCCAGCAGCCAACGACCGGGACAGAGAATTGGGGAGACCCAGTACTTC CASSQRPGQRIGETQYF . TRBJ2-5 TRBV5-1 TRBD1
TGTGCCAGTACCCATGGGCGTGAAGCTTTCTTT CASTHGREAFF many TRBJ1-1 TRBV19 .
TGTGCCAGCAGCGTAGCCTTGGCAGGGGCAACTGGAAACACCATATATTTT CASSVALAGATGNTIYF many TRBJ1-3 TRBV9 .
TGTGCCAGCACTCCTACACATAGAGTCGAAAAACTGTTTTTT CASTPTHRVEKLFF many TRBJ1-4 TRBV2 .
TGTGCCAGCAGTGCGTTCAGGGATCAGCCCCAGCATTTT CASSAFRDQPQHF many TRBJ1-5 TRBV2 .
TGTGCCAGCAGCCCCGACAAGGGGCACGGGACCCAGTACTTC CASSPDKGHGTQYF . TRBJ2-5 TRBV12-3/TRBV12-4 .
TGCAGTGCTGTACCGGGACAGGGTTTGGCCGGGGAGCTGTTTTTT CSAVPGQGLAGELFF . TRBJ2-2 TRBV20-1 TRBD1
TGTGCCATCAGTGAGCCTTCTCCTTTTCCTTACAATGAGCAGTTCTTC CAISEPSPFPYNEQFF . TRBJ2-1 TRBV10-3 .
TGCAGTGCTACGACAGGTCCCGGTGAAAAACTGTTTTTT CSATTGPGEKLFF many TRBJ1-4 TRBV20-1 .
TGTGCCAGCAGCCAAGGGGCGGGGATCGAGCAGTACTTC CASSQGAGIEQYF . TRBJ2-7 TRBV9 .
TGCAGCAGTCACACGGATAGCAATCAGCCCCAGCATTTT CSSHTDSNQPQHF few TRBJ1-5 TRBV29-1 .
TGTGCCAGCAGCGTCCAAGGACAGGTCCAGGACTTC CASSVQGQVQDF . TRBJ2-5 TRBV9 TRBD1
TGTGCCATCAGACCGGACAGGCGGAATGAAAAACTGTTTTTT CAIRPDRRNEKLFF many TRBJ1-4 TRBV10-3 TRBD1
TGCAGCGTTGGTGGGGTCACCGGGGAGCTGTTTTTT CSVGGVTGELFF . TRBJ2-2 TRBV29-1 .
TGTGCCAGCAGGCGGGGGGAGAATCAGCCCCAGCATTTT CASRRGENQPQHF . TRBJ1-5 TRBV9 .
TGCAGCGTCCCAGGACAGGGCCATTTGGCTTTCTTT CSVPGQGHLAFF many TRBJ1-1 TRBV29-1 TRBD1
TGTGCCAGCAGTCTACAGGTTGACAACTCTGGGGCCAACGTCCTGACTTTC CASSLQVDNSGANVLTF few TRBJ2-6 TRBV12-3/TRBV12-4 .
TGTGCCAGCTCACCACAGCGGGGGAACTATGGCTACACCTTC CASSPQRGNYGYTF . TRBJ1-2 TRBV18 .
TGCAGCTCGCCCGGGACAGGGTCATATGGCTACACCTTC CSSPGTGSYGYTF . TRBJ1-2 TRBV29-1 TRBD1
TGCAGCGGGCTACTAAGCACAGATACGCAGTATTTT CSGLLSTDTQYF . TRBJ2-3 TRBV29-1 .
TGTGCCAGCAGTGATAGGACAGTTAATCAGCCCCAGCATTTT CASSDRTVNQPQHF many TRBJ1-5 TRBV2 .
TGCGCCAGCAGCCAAGCTCGAGATTGGGGCTACACCTTC CASSQARDWGYTF many TRBJ1-2 TRBV4-3 .
TGCAGCGTTCAGCGCAGGGGGAACACTGAAGCCTTCTTT CSVQRRGNTEAFF . TRBJ1-1 TRBV29-1 TRBD1
TGTGCCAGCAGACGATGGACGGAGAGTATCGGGGAGCTGTTTTTT CASRRWTESIGELFF few TRBJ2-2 TRBV11-2 .
TGCAGTGCTAGTTGGACAGGGGGCACGGGCAATCAGCCCCAGCATTTT CSASWTGGTGNQPQHF . TRBJ1-5 TRBV20-1 TRBD1